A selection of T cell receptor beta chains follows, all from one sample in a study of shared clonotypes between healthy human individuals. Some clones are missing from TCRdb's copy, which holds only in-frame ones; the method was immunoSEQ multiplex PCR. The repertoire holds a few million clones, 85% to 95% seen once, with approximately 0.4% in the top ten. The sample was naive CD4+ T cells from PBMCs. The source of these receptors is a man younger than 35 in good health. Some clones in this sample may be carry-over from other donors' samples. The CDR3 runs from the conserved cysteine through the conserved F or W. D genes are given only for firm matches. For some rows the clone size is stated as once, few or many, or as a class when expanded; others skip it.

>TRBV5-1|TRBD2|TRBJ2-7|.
CASSGSASGGEQYF
TGCGCCAGCAGTGGTTCGGCTAGCGGGGGGGAGCAGTACTTC
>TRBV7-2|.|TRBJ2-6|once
CASSPVRLAGANVLTF
TGTGCCAGCAGCCCCGTGCGCCTCGCGGGGGCCAACGTCCTGACTTTC
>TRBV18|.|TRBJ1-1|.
CASSQRPGDTEAFF
TGTGCCAGCTCTCAAAGGCCGGGGGACACTGAAGCTTTCTTT
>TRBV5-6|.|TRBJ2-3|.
CASSLEGSGGSTDTQYF
TGTGCCAGCAGCTTGGAGGGTAGCGGAGGGAGCACAGATACGCAGTATTTT
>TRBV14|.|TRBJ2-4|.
CASSQTNENIQYF
TGTGCCAGCAGCCAAACGAACGAAAACATTCAGTACTTC
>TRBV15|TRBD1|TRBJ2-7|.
CATSRDRGSYEQYF
TGTGCCACCAGCAGAGACAGGGGGTCCTACGAGCAGTACTTC
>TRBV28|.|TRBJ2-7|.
CASSFASPSYEQYF
TGTGCCAGCAGTTTTGCGTCACCCTCCTACGAGCAGTACTTC
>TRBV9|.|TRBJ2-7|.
CASSVGAVSYEQYF
TGTGCCAGCAGCGTAGGCGCAGTGTCCTACGAGCAGTACTTC
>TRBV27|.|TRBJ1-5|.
CASSQGRGSQPQHF
TGTGCCAGCAGTCAAGGTAGGGGCAGCCAGCCCCAGCATTTT
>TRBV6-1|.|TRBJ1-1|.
CASSENQILNTEAFF
TGTGCCAGCAGTGAAAATCAGATATTGAACACTGAAGCTTTCTTT
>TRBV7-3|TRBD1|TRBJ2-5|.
CASSLRGGQGTETQYF
TGTGCCAGCAGCTTACGTGGCGGACAGGGGACGGAGACCCAGTACTTC
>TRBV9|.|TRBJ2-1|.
CASSVSTPSSYNEQFF
TGTGCCAGCAGCGTATCCACACCGAGCTCCTACAATGAGCAGTTCTTC
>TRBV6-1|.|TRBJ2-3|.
CASSAPGLSRDTQYF
TGTGCCAGCAGTGCACCGGGACTTAGCCGAGATACGCAGTATTTT
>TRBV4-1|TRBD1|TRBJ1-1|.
CASTDPGQGYTEAFF
TGCGCCAGCACGGACCCCGGACAGGGCTACACTGAAGCTTTCTTT
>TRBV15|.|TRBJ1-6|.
CATSRGGGPSPLHF
TGTGCCACCAGCAGAGGGGGGGGACCTTCACCCCTCCACTTT
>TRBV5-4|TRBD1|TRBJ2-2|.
CASRPKGTGGIGELFF
TGTGCCAGCAGACCAAAAGGGACAGGGGGGATCGGGGAGCTGTTTTTT
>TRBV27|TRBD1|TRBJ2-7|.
CASRETGVYEQYF
TGTGCCAGCAGGGAAACAGGGGTCTACGAGCAGTACTTC
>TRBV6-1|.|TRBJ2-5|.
CASSNWGGTGETQYF
TGTGCCAGCAGTAACTGGGGCGGGACGGGGGAGACCCAGTACTTC
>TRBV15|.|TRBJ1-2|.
CATSREGPDGYTF
TGTGCCACCAGCAGAGAGGGACCGGACGGCTACACCTTC
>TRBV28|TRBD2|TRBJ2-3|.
CASSSPSGGTMEYF
TGTGCCAGCAGTTCGCCTAGCGGGGGCACAATGGAGTATTTT
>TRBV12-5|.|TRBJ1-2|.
CASGLWAAGGYTF
TGTGCTAGTGGTTTATGGGCGGCGGGTGGCTACACCTTC
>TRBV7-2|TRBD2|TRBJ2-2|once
CASSFWGGITGELFF
TGTGCCAGCAGCTTTTGGGGGGGAATCACCGGGGAGCTGTTTTTT
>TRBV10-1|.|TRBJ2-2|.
CASRPRMTGELFF
TGCGCCAGCAGACCACGGATGACCGGGGAGCTGTTTTTT
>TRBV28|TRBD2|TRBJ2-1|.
CGASGRASAYNEQFF
TGTGGGGCTAGCGGGAGGGCCTCAGCCTACAATGAGCAGTTCTTC
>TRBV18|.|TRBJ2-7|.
CASSPPGASAYEQYF
TGTGCCAGCTCACCCCCAGGGGCCTCCGCCTACGAGCAGTACTTC
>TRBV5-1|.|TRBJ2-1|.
CASSLGDSYNEQFF
TGCGCCAGCAGCCTAGGTGACTCCTACAATGAGCAGTTCTTC
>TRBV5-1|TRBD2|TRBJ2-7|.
CASSQNAGDSYEQYF
TGCGCCAGCAGTCAGAATGCGGGAGACTCCTACGAGCAGTACTTC
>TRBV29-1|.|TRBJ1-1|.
CSVEPGLGVPTEAFF
TGCAGCGTTGAGCCCGGTTTGGGGGTCCCCACTGAAGCTTTCTTT
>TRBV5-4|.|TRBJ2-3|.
CASSFGAGTDTQYF
TGTGCCAGCAGCTTTGGGGCAGGGACAGATACGCAGTATTTT
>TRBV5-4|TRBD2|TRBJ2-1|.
CASSRPLAGVYNEQFF
TGTGCCAGCAGCCGTCCACTAGCGGGAGTCTACAATGAGCAGTTCTTC
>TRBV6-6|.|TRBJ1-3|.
CASRDSPGNTIYF
TGTGCCAGTAGAGACAGCCCAGGAAACACCATATATTTT
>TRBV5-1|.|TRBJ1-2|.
CASSFDSTYGYTF
TGCGCCAGCAGCTTTGACAGCACCTATGGCTACACCTTC
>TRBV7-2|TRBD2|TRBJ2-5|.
CASSPGLAGGGETQYF
TGTGCCAGCAGCCCCGGACTAGCGGGAGGGGGAGAGACCCAGTACTTC
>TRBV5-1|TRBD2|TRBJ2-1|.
CASSLGGTLAGVYNEQFF
TGCGCCAGCAGCTTGGGAGGGACCCTAGCGGGAGTCTACAATGAGCAGTTCTTC
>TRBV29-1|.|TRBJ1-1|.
CSVGRKNTEAFF
TGCAGCGTTGGCCGCAAGAACACTGAAGCTTTCTTT
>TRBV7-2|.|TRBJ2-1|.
CASSSRRGNEQFF
TGTGCCAGCAGCTCCCGGAGGGGCAATGAGCAGTTCTTC
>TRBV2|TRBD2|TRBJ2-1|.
CASSAPLAGGYNEQFF
TGTGCCAGCAGCGCTCCACTAGCGGGAGGGTACAATGAGCAGTTCTTC
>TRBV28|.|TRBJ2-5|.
CASSRPQVQETQYF
TGTGCCAGCAGTCGCCCACAGGTACAAGAGACCCAGTACTTC
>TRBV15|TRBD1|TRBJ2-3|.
CATSRTRGQGASTDTQYF
TGTGCCACCAGCAGGACACGGGGACAGGGGGCAAGCACAGATACGCAGTATTTT
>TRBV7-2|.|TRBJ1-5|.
CAGSLDFNQPQHF
TGTGCCGGCAGCTTAGACTTCAATCAGCCCCAGCATTTT